This T cell receptor (beta chain) came from a study of blood T cell repertoires in COVID-19. On the study more broadly: COVID-19 samples from acute and convalescent phases originated in the United States, Italy and Spain. In each case, the material was cDNA or gDNA derived from T cells, B-cell-depleted T cells, or PBMCs.

This clone was recorded many times. In the original workflow: Amplification from reference gene primers served as the basis for estimated nucleated cell counts. Clones were read by immunoSEQ multiplex PCR, and TCRdb kept only the in-frame ones, dropping some. V and J calls plus clone size are reproduced from that table; the DNA served to infer D and trimming. The repertoire holds more than 65,000 clones, around four fifths seen once, with approximately 9.3% in the top ten. The CDR3 has 16 amino acids. CDR1 and CDR2 from the germline V gene are MDHEN and SYDVKM. V shed 3 bases, J shed 2 bases, and the junction held 10 bases outside the gene matches.

This chain connects TRBV28 to TRBJ2-7; 7 bases are shared with TRBD1. This clonotype was obtained from a woman between 45 and 60 years old with acute or convalescent COVID-19. The source material was peripheral blood. The CDR3 bases are TGTGCCAGCAGTTTGTTTGCCGGGACAGAGCCCTACGAGCAGTACTTC. Translation gives CASSLFAGTEPYEQYF.